A selection of T cell receptor beta chains follows, all from one sample in a study of T cell repertoires in cytomegalovirus infection. TCRdb re-called the reads through MiXCR, storing one row per CDR3 protein. The sample contains approximately 700,000 distinct CDR3 sequences, 35% to 45% of which appear only once. Sequenced material: PBMCs. All receptors come from a human donor in good health (CMV status not recorded). Some clones in this sample may be carry-over from other donors' samples. Each CDR3 is given without its conserved first and last residue.

j_call | v_call | cdr3_aa
TRBJ1-2 | TRBV10-3 | ATKKGTGSYGYT
TRBJ2-7 | TRBV20-1 | SALRTGFSYEQY
TRBJ2-7 | TRBV20-1 | SARDKDFPDYEQY
TRBJ1-2 | TRBV4-1 | ASSQEGVSYT
TRBJ1-2 | TRBV19 | ASSPGTENYGYT
TRBJ1-3 | TRBV12-3/TRBV12-4 | ASSFRAGPYSGNTIY
TRBJ1-5 | TRBV19 | ASSSIQLYSNQPQH
TRBJ1-2 | TRBV13 | ASSPRGTYYGYT
TRBJ1-2 | TRBV19 | ASSRQQTNYGYT
TRBJ2-2 | TRBV27 | ASSQTVKNPGELF
TRBJ2-5 | TRBV7-9 | ASSSGTSGRDGKETKY
TRBJ1-5 | TRBV4-1 | ASSQAGDNSNQPQH
TRBJ1-2 | TRBV11-3 | ASSMGTVNNYGYT
TRBJ1-2 | TRBV29-1 | SVDQGAYGYT
TRBJ2-5 | TRBV28 | ASSLLPYRGRETQY
TRBJ2-5 | TRBV15 | ATSTPGSRETQY
TRBJ2-1 | TRBV6-6 | ATAVQISSYNEQF